The 19 T cell receptor beta chains presented below share a single source sample, sequenced in a study of CD8+CD57+ T cells in acquired aplastic anemia. TCR beta VDJ and CDR3 profiles were obtained from a genomic DNA template. Via MiXCR, TCRdb re-called the reads, giving one row per CDR3 protein. The profile shows 400,000 to 450,000 distinct CDR3 sequences, about two thirds of them singletons. Sequencing input: sorted CD4+, CD8+, or CD8+CD57+ T cells (not recorded which) from PBMCs. The receptors were gathered from a human donor in good health, serving as a control.

Many counts were recorded for this clonotype. The V and J genes are TRBV7-2 and TRBJ2-3, with 7 bases fitting TRBD2. The CDR3 has 14 residues. The V gene end was trimmed by 3 bases and the J gene end by 6 bases; junction bases not matched to a gene: 6. In germline, CDR1 is SGHTA, CDR2 FQGNSA. Here the CDR3 DNA reads TGTGCCAGCAGCTTGGGTGGGGAGGGGGATACGCAGTATTTT. Residues: CASSLGGEGDTQYF.

This chain connects TRBV20-1 to TRBJ1-2; a weak D match, TRBD1 (5 bases). V was pared by 1 base and J by 11 bases, with 14 bases between. The CDR3 totals 12 residues. Germline values: CDR1 DFQATT, CDR2 SNEGSKA (reference sequence). The CDR3 DNA follows: TGCAGTGCTAGAGGGGACGGCTCTGGGTACACCTTC. It translates to CSARGDGSGYTF.

This rearrangement joins TRBV20-1 to TRBJ2-5; tentatively, D is TRBD1 or TRBD2 (6 bases each). The germline V gene encodes CDR1 DFQATT and CDR2 SNEGSKA (reference sequence). The V end was cut by 5 bases, the J end by 2 bases, with 12 bases between. The CDR3 is 13 amino acids. The CDR3 here is CSAEGGGQETQYF. CDR3 DNA: TGCAGTGCTGAGGGGGGTGGGCAAGAGACCCAGTACTTC.

V and J are TRBV7-9 and TRBJ2-1; D may be TRBD1 (5 bases). CDR1 is SEHNR and CDR2 is FQNEAQ in the germline V gene (reference sequence). There are 13 residues in the CDR3. The V and J ends lost 3 bases and 7 bases respectively, with 10 bases between them. The CDR3 DNA reads as TGTGCCAGCAGCTTCGCCAGGGAAAATGAGCAGTTCTTC. The encoded protein is CASSFARENEQFF.

The genes are TRBV4-1 and TRBJ1-2, with 10 bases that match TRBD1. This CDR3 contains 16 residues. Germline-derived CDR1 and CDR2 are MGHRA and YSYEKL. V dropped 2 bases and J dropped 8; count of bases not matched to a gene: 11. The CDR3 protein is CASSQPDRGPLPGYTF. CDR3 nucleotides: TGCGCCAGCAGCCAACCCGACAGGGGGCCCCTTCCGGGCTACACCTTC.

The sample holds one count of this clonotype. The chain has TRBV12-3 or TRBV12-4 and TRBJ1-5; D remains ambiguous. The V and J ends lost 7 bases and 2 bases respectively, with 21 bases between them. This CDR3 has 17 amino acids. This chain's CDR3 is CASMLDIAVRGNQPQHF. The DNA of the CDR3 is TGTGCCAGCATGTTAGACATTGCGGTGCGGGGCAATCAGCCCCAGCATTTT.

V gene TRBV7-4 combines with J gene TRBJ2-7, with D possibly called TRBD1 or TRBD2 (6 bases each). Trimming shortened V by 5 bases and J by 9 bases, and 23 bases separated the two germline ends. The CDR3 is 15 amino acids. The germline CDR1 and CDR2 sequences are SGHVT and SQSDAQ. The CDR3 loop is CASSVGGTPREAQYF. CDR3 in DNA: TGTGCCAGCAGCGTAGGAGGGACACCTAGAGAAGCGCAGTACTTC.

As concerns this clonotype: The missing conserved phenylalanine or tryptophan at the end of this CDR3 makes a read error likely. It is unclear where the CDR3 begins or ends on the DNA, so no DNA is shown, and the CDR3 is as TCRdb lists it. This CDR3 is CASSLSQQGG. The chain links TRBV5-6 to TRBJ1-2; TRBD1 is the table's D call and was not checked against the DNA. Germline V gene data show CDR1 as SGHDT and CDR2 as YYEEEE. The CDR3 adds up to 10 amino acids, both ends counted.

The chain links TRBV7-9 to TRBJ1-6; perhaps TRBD1 as D (5 bases). Germline V gene data show CDR1 as SEHNR and CDR2 as FQNEAQ (reference sequence). This CDR3 contains 14 residues. Deletions cut 4 bases from V and 13 bases from J, with 17 bases between. The CDR3 spells CASSSWGYNYPLHF. CDR3 sequence (DNA): TGTGCCAGCAGCTCCTGGGGCTATAATTACCCCCTCCACTTT.

The chain links TRBV7-2 to TRBJ2-2, with D possibly TRBD2 on 6 matching bases. This CDR3 is built from 17 residues. Trimming cost V 5 bases and J 11 bases, with 27 bases left between them. Germline CDR1 reads SGHTA; CDR2 reads FQGNSA. Here the CDR3 DNA reads TGTGCCAGCAGCGTGGAGGGCTCTGGAAACAACACCTATGAGCTGTTTTTT. Its translation: CASSVEGSGNNTYELFF.

This clonotype was recorded at least ten times. The chain has TRBV20-1 and TRBJ2-1; 10 bases fit TRBD2. V lost 2 bases, J lost 7 bases, and 5 bases stayed unmatched. Per germline, CDR1 DFQATT and CDR2 SNEGSKA (reference sequence). The CDR3 is 14 residues long. The CDR3 DNA follows: TGCAGTGCTAGAAGCGGGGGGGGTATTAATGAGCAGTTCTTC. Amino acid sequence: CSARSGGGINEQFF.

This clonotype has a handful of counts. The V gene is TRBV4-1, the J gene TRBJ2-3, with D possibly matching TRBD1 (5 bases). V was pared by 5 bases and J by 5 bases, with 11 bases between. CDR1 MGHRA and CDR2 YSYEKL come from the germline V gene. This CDR3 region has 13 residues. The CDR3 region is CASSARTLDTQYF. DNA for the CDR3: TGCGCCAGCAGCGCCCGGACATTAGATACGCAGTATTTT.

The chain links TRBV24-1 to TRBJ2-7; 7 nucleotides agree with TRBD1. The CDR3 runs 17 residues. V lost 4 bases to trimming and J lost 2 bases; unmatched junction nucleotides: 13. The germline V gene encodes CDR1 KGHDR and CDR2 SFDVKD. The CDR3 loop is CATSESKGTEGPYEQYV. CDR3 bases: TGTGCCACCAGTGAATCTAAAGGGACAGAAGGCCCCTACGAGCAGTACGTC.

Points on this clonotype: This CDR3 fails to terminate in the conserved phenylalanine or tryptophan, so it likely reflects a read error. It is unclear where the CDR3 begins or ends on the DNA, so no DNA is shown, and the CDR3 is as TCRdb lists it. The rearrangement links TRBV2 to TRBJ1-5; TRBD1 is taken as the D call from the table, unchecked against the DNA. Termini included, the CDR3 measures 14 amino acids. CDR1 SNHLY and CDR2 FYNNEI come from the germline V gene. This chain's CDR3 is CASRTGVGAVLRAG.

The J gene is TRBJ1-6, the V gene TRBV25-1, with a tentative D call TRBD1 (6 bases). Germline V gene data show CDR1 as MGHDK and CDR2 as SYGVNS. This CDR3 comprises 16 residues. The V gene lost 8 bases and the J gene lost 7 bases, with 21 bases spanning the gap. The CDR3 DNA follows: TGTGCCAGCCGCGGGGGGTGGGGGGCGCGGAATTCACCCCTCCACTTT. This encodes CASRGGWGARNSPLHF.

To note about this clonotype: The missing conserved phenylalanine or tryptophan at the end of this CDR3 makes a read error likely. The limits of the CDR3 on the DNA are not certain, so only TCRdb's listed CDR3 is given. V usage is TRBV29-1 and J usage is TRBJ1-2; TRBD1 was called by the table and not checked on the DNA. Per the germline V gene, CDR1 is SQVTM and CDR2 is ANQGSEA. The CDR3 comprises 14 residues, both ends counted. CDR3 region: CSARGGRASYGYIL.

About this clonotype itself: At one end, the junction sequence differs from germline, possibly due to a read error. The chain recombines TRBV7-3 with TRBJ2-2, with TRBD1 matching over 8 bases. Germline-derived CDR1 and CDR2 are SGHTA and FQGTGA. The CDR3 spans 14 residues. The DNA for the CDR3 is TGTGCCAGCAGCTCGCGGGGACAGGCCACAGATACGCAGTTT. This translates into CASSSRGQATDTQF.

This clonotype is a singleton in its sample. The gene calls are TRBV11-2 and TRBJ1-1; no reliable D call. With 4 bases removed from V and 5 bases from J, the gap between germline ends came to 11 bases. Germline V gives CDR1 SGHAT, CDR2 FQNNGV. This CDR3 spans 13 amino acids. The CDR3 DNA reads TGTGCCAGCAGCTCCCCAAGTTCTACTGAAGCTTTCTTT. Amino acid sequence: CASSSPSSTEAFF. Full variable domain (remainder filled in from reference TRBV11-2 and TRBJ1-1): EAGVAQSPRYKIIEKRQSVAFWCNPISGHATLYWYQQILGQGPKLLIQFQNNGVVDDSQLPKDRFSAERLKGVDSTLKIQPAKLEDSAVYLCASSSPSSTEAFFGQGTRLTVV.

The V and J genes are TRBV19 and TRBJ2-5, with 11 bases lining up with TRBD1. Trimming removed 4 bases from V and 8 bases from J; junction bases left unmatched: 18. CDR3 length equals 18 residues. CDR1 and CDR2 from the germline V gene are LNHDA and SQIVND (reference sequence). CDR3 sequence reads: CASSRGQGASPFRETQYF. DNA for the CDR3: TGTGCCAGTAGTAGAGGACAGGGGGCCTCCCCATTCCGAGAAACCCAGTACTTC.